This entry is about one TCR beta chain. This clonotype came up many times. It has no known antigen specificity. The record has no base qualities; no much larger clone is one base away. The sample originates from a study of T cells in Graves' hyperthyroidism and ophthalmopathy (dated by TCRdb to between 2019 and 2020). For the wider study: Peripheral blood was sampled at the time of initial diagnosis, prior to any treatment. The 100 or so discovery patients were divided at random into training and test sets in a 7:3 ratio. The paper describes TCR Vbeta CDR3 sequencing of fewer than 150 peripheral blood samples, made up of 43 ophthalmopathy patients, approximately 76 hyperthyroidism patients and around 17 progressor patients. TCR V-J signatures able to tell the groups apart were searched for in a discovery cohort of more than 90 patients, of whom approximately 40 had Graves' ophthalmopathy and 57 had stable Graves' hyperthyroidism. In more than 5 Graves' hyperthyroidism patients, the study also compared T-cell repertoires from thyroid tissue with T-cell repertoires from blood. An independent validation cohort of about 19 hyperthyroidism patients and about 15 patients who later progressed to ophthalmopathy tested prospective prediction of ophthalmopathy. After sampling, hyperthyroidism patients received methimazole starting at 30 mg daily, and ophthalmopathy patients received high-dose intravenous methylprednisolone. The paper's findings and limits, for the study overall: Sample size was not statistically predetermined, and investigators were not blinded to group allocation. In cross-validation, a model built on a 13 V-J signature told ophthalmopathy apart from stable hyperthyroidism with approximately 90% sensitivity and 81% to 82% specificity, and in testing the same model reached 80%/75%. In validation, the model predicted progression to ophthalmopathy a median of roughly 6.2 months before onset, with 65% to 71% sensitivity and roughly 73% specificity. Most expanded thyroid clonotypes (frequency above 0.001) were also detected in blood, a finding suggesting that blood repertoires may reflect thyroid immune responses.

Amplification of TCR beta CDR3 regions was carried out from RNA transcripts. The first round of RT-PCR for the TCR CDR3 was performed with the HTBI primer set and the Qiagen OneStep RT-PCR kit. Libraries were constructed in a second round of multiplex PCR, after which size selection and purification were carried out. Sequencing of the libraries was done on an Illumina HiSeq2000 using paired-end 100 bp reads. In the source study's methods: SOAPnuke was used to process the raw data, with reads discarded if the reads contained adapters or uncalled bases, had a mean Phred below 15, or lacked an exact constant-primer or identifier match. High-quality paired reads were merged using COPE v1.2.5, and each unique nucleotide sequence was defined as a clonotype. MiTCR v1.1 was used to align the clonotypes against IMGT TRBV, TRBD and TRBJ reference segments. Only V-J combinations with frequency above 0.0001, covering 99.2% of repertoires, were analysed. A TCS score was defined as the ratio between F50 (clonal expansion) and ExV (chaos), using BLOSUM62-based TCRdist between CDR3 peptides within each V-J. Welch's t-statistics and random forest reduced roughly 530 V-J features to roughly 13, which were used in a naive Bayes classifier (R e1071). Clones were called with MiXCR by TCRdb after fastp trimmed the public reads at Q25, and only in-frame beta chains were retained. Each CDR3 protein gets just one entry, which takes the most common genes and DNA from the rows behind it. None of the V and J calls come from the authors' own analysis; TCRdb made them. The sample includes 470,000 or so distinct CDR3 sequences, with about 20% observed a single time. The ten largest clones take up around 27% of the sample.

CDR1 and CDR2 (SGHRS, YFSETQ) derive from the germline V gene. The CDR3 spans 15 residues, from the cysteine through the phenylalanine. The read is trimmed to its CDR3 DNA, 45 bases read in frame from base 1. V is pared back by 4 bases and J by 0 bases, with 11 bases lying between the germline termini. Stable Graves' hyperthyroidism was defined as no progression to ophthalmopathy during 18 months of follow-up. The hyperthyroidism patients were between 18 and 65 years old and newly diagnosed, with a disease duration of less than 2 months. Exclusion was applied to patients with uncontrolled infections, other autoimmune diseases, pregnancy or lactation. Diagnoses relied on clinical symptoms, serum thyroxine and TRAb, thyroid ultrasound and orbital computed tomography. Ficoll-Paque density gradient centrifugation was used to isolate PBMCs from around 9.1 ml of fresh peripheral blood. Trizol reagent was used to extract total RNA, and RNA quality was then checked on an Agilent 2100 Bioanalyzer.

The TCR was taken from a man between 18 and 35 years old with Graves' hyperthyroidism. The sequenced material came from blood. The chain uses TRBV5-1 and TRBJ1-3; too little of a D gene remains to name it. CDR3 loop: CASSPGLHSGNTIYF. DNA sequence: TGCGCCAGCAGCCCCGGACTCCACTCTGGAAACACCATATATTTT.